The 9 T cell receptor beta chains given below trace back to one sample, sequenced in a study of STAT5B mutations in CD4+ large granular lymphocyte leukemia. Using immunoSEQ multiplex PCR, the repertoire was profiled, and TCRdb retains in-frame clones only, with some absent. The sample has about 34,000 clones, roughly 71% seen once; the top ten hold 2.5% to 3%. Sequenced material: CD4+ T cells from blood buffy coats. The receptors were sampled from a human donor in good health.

Here the CDR3 reads CASSSPGGSGANVLTF. CDR3 DNA: TGTGCCAGCAGTTCACCCGGGGGCTCTGGGGCCAACGTCCTGACTTTC. The rearrangement joins TRBV28 to TRBJ2-6; D might be TRBD2 (6 bases). V gave up 4 bases and J gave up 0 bases, with 10 bases separating them. CDR3 length: 16 amino acids. The germline V gene has CDR1 MDHEN and CDR2 SYDVKM. The entire variable domain, with the rest obtained from reference TRBV28 and TRBJ2-6, is as follows: DVKVTQSSRYLVKRTGEKVFLECVQDMDHENMFWYRQDPGLGLRLIYFSYDVKMKEKGDIPEGYSVSREKKERFSLILESASTNQTSMYLCASSSPGGSGANVLTFGAGSRLTVL.

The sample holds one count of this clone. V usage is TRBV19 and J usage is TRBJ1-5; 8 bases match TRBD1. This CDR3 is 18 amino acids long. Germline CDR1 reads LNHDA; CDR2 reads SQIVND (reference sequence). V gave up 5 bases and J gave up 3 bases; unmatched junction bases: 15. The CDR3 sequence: CASSLDWDRRIPNQPQHF. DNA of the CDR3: TGTGCCAGTAGTCTTGATTGGGACAGGAGAATCCCCAATCAGCCCCAGCATTTT.

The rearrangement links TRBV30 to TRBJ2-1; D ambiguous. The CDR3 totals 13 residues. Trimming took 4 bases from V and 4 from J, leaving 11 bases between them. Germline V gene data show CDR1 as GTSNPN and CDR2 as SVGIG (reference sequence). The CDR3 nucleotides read TGTGCCTGGACCCAAGGTGGGTACAATGAGCAGTTCTTC. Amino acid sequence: CAWTQGGYNEQFF.

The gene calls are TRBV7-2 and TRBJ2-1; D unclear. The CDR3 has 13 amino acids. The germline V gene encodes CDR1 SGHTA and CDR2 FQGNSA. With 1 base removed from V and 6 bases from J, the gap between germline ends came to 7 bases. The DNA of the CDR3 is TGTGCCAGCAGCTTAGTACTCTTCAATGAGCAGTTCTTC. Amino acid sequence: CASSLVLFNEQFF.

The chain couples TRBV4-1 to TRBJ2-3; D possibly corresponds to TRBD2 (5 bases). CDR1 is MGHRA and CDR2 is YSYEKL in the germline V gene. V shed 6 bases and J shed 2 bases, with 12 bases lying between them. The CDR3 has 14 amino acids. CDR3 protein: CASSLREHTDTQYF. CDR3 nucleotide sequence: TGCGCCAGCAGTCTCCGGGAACACACAGATACGCAGTATTTT.

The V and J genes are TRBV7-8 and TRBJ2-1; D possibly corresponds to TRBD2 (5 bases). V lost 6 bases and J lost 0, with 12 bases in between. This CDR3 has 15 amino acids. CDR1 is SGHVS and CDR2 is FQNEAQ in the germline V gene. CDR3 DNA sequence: TGTGCCAGCAGTGAGGGCCTTAGCTCCTACAATGAGCAGTTCTTC. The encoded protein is CASSEGLSSYNEQFF. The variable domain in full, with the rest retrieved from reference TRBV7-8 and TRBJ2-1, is GAGVSQSPRYKVAKRGQDVALRCDPISGHVSLFWYQQALGQGPEFLTYFQNEAQLDKSGLPSDRFFAERPEGSVSTLKIQRTQQEDSAVYLCASSEGLSSYNEQFFGPGTRLTVL.

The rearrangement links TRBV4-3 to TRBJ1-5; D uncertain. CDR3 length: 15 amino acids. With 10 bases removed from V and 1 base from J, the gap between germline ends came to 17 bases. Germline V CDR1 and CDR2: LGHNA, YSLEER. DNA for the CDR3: TGCGCCACCGGTGGCTTTGGGGTAAGCAATCAGCCCCAGCATTTT. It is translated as CATGGFGVSNQPQHF.

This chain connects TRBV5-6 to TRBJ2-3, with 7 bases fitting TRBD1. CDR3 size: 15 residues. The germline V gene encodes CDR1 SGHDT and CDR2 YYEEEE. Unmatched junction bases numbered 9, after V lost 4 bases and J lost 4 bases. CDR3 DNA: TGTGCCAGCAGCAAGAGACAGGGTCGGGCAGATACGCAGTATTTT. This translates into CASSKRQGRADTQYF.

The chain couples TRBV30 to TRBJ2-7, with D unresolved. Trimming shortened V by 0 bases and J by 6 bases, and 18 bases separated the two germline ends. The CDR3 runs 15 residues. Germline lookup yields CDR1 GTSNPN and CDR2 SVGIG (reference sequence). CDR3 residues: CAWSVPGHLWREQYF. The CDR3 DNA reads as TGTGCCTGGAGTGTACCCGGGCACCTATGGCGCGAGCAGTACTTC.